The clone carrying this T cell receptor (beta chain) was detected many times. This record comes from a study of type 1 regulatory T cells. Study-level background: T-allo10 is a Tr1-enriched, alloantigen-specific CD4 T cell product made in vitro.

One entry per CDR3 protein, called by TCRdb with MiXCR from the reads. The repertoire holds 80,000 to 100,000 distinct CDR3 sequences, with less than 40% as singletons. Germline CDR1 is SGHTA and CDR2 is FQGNSA. J gave up 4 bases and V 5 bases, and 4 bases lay outside the gene matches. This CDR3 region has 13 residues. The sequence derives from a human donor in good health. Sequenced: CD4+ T cells, either the whole sample or a sorted fraction (not recorded which). V gene TRBV7-2 combines with J gene TRBJ1-2; 7 bases are shared with TRBD1. The CDR3 bases are TGTGCCAGCAGCCAGACAGGGCTCTATGGCTACACCTTC. Amino acid sequence: CASSQTGLYGYTF.